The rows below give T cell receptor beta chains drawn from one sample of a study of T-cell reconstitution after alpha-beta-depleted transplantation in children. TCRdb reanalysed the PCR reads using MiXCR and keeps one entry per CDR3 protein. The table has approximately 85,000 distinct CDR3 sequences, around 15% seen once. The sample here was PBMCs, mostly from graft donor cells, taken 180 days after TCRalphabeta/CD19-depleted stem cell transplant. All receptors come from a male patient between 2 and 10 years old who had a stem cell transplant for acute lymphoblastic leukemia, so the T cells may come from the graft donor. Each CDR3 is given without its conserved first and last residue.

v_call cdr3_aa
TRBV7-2 ASSRSRGNTEAF
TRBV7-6 ASSSLRASYGELF
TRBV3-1 ASSQDSPRTGYGYT
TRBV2 ASNEGPGPLQDEQF
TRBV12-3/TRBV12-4 ASSLPGQETEKLF
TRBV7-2 ASSQQGINSPLH
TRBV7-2 ASSLVPGQRTGELF
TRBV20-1 SARVDSTIAANEKLF
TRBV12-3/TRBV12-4 ASSLKGAHGYT
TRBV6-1 ASSWSLEDRGQEDQPQH
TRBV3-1 ASSPWDLANYGYT
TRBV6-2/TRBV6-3 ASSLITRLAGGTGSTDTQY
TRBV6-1 ASKEGSWSSYNEQF
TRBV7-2 ASSLPGLDLGETQY
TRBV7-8 ASSFLSVVGGGNHEQY
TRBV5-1 ASSPRQGSYEQY
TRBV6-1 ASNRDRGSYEQY
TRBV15 ATRTGYNSPLH
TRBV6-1 ARTRQGRTEAF
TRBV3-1 ASSPQTGPRGGTQY
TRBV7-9 ASSPPQGKVRNTEAF
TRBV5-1 ASSLTRGQSYEQY
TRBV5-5 ASSSGLAGVDTQY
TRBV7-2 ASSLAGGETQY
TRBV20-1 SARIRVRETQY
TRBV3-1 ASSERGAGSNQPQH
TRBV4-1 ASSQDGENTEAF
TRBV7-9 ASSRPRLAGGRETQY
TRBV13 ASSLEAGRAKNIQY
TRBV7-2 ASSRHQTEAF
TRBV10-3 ASLGGTDTQY
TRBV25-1 ASSSLDRVYTGELF
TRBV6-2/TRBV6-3 ASSIPGTWTRQTQY
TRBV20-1 SAIRLAGWEQY
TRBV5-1 ASSLAGTGLISGANVLT
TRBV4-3 ASRGQGAGELF
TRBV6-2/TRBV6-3 ASSYPGRGPHSWAF
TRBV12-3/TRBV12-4 ASSLLAGGPGELF
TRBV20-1 SARGLAGTSTDTQY
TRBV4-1 ASSQGPLAGFGETQY
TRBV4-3 ASSQEAERGPYGYT
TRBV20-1 SARVGFGEAF
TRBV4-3 ASSHYGVNTDTQY
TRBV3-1 ASIPSGGYTGELF
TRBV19 ASSIGGGSATNTEAF
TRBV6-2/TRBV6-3 ASSDLSAGASETQY
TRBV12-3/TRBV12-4 ASSLAGTQY
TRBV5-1 ASKAGDFTDTQY